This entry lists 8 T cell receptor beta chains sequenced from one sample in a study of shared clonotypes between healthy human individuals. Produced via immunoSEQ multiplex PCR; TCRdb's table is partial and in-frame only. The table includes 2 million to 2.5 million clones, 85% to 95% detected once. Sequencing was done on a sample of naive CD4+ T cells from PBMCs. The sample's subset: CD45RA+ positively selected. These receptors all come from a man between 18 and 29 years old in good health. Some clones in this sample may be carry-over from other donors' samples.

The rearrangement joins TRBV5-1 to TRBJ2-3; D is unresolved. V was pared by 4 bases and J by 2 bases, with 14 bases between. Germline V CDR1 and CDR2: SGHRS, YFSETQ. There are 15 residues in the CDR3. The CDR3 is CASSDGQRNTDTQYF. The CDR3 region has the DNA TGCGCCAGCAGCGACGGCCAGCGAAACACAGATACGCAGTATTTT.

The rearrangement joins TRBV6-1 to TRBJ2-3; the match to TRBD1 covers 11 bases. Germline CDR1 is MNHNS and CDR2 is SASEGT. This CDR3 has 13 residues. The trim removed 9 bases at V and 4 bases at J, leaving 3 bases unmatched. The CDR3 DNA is TGTGCCAGTCGGACAGGGGGCGCAGATACGCAGTATTTT. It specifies CASRTGGADTQYF.

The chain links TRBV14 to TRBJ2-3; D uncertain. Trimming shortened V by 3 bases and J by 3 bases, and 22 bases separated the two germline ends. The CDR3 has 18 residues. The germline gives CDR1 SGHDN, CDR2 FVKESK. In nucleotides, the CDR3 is TGTGCCAGCAGCCATCTTGACTTTGGCCGGTCCTTTACAGATACGCAGTATTTT. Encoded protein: CASSHLDFGRSFTDTQYF. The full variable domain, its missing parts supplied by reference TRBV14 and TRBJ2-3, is EAGVTQFPSHSVIEKGQTVTLRCDPISGHDNLYWYRRVMGKEIKFLLHFVKESKQDESGMPNNRFLAERTGGTYSTLKVQPAELEDSGVYFCASSHLDFGRSFTDTQYFGPGTRLTVL.

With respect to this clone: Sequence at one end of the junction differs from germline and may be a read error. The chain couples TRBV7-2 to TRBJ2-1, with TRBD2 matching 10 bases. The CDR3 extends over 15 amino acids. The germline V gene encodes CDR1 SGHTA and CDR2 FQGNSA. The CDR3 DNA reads TGTGCCAGCAGCGTAGCGGGAGGTAGATACAATGAGCAGTTCTTC. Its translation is CASSVAGGRYNEQFF.

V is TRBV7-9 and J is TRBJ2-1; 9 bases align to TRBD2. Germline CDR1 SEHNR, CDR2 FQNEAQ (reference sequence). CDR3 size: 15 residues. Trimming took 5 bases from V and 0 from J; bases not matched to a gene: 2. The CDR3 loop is CASSVSGSSYNEQFF. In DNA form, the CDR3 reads TGTGCCAGCAGCGTTAGCGGGAGCTCCTACAATGAGCAGTTCTTC.

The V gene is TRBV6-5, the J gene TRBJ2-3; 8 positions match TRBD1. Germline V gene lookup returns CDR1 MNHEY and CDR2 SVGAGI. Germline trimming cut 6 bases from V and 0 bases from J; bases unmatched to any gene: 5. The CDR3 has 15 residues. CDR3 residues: CASRDRASSTDTQYF. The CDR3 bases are TGTGCCAGCAGGGACAGGGCTAGTAGCACAGATACGCAGTATTTT.

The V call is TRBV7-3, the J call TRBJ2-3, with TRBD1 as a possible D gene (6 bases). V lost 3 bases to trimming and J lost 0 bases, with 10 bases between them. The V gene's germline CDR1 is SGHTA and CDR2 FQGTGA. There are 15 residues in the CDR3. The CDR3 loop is CASSFQGTSTDTQYF. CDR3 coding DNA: TGTGCCAGCAGCTTCCAGGGGACCAGCACAGATACGCAGTATTTT. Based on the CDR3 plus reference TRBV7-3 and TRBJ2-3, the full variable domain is GAGVSQTPSNKVTEKGKYVELRCDPISGHTALYWYRQSLGQGPEFLIYFQGTGAADDSGLPNDRFFAVRPEGSVSTLKIQRTERGDSAVYLCASSFQGTSTDTQYFGPGTRLTVL.

CDR3 in DNA: TGTGCCTGGAGTCCCACTAGGACGTCCCAGGGGCATAATTCACCCCTCCACTTT. Protein product: CAWSPTRTSQGHNSPLHF. The chain carries TRBV30 and TRBJ1-6; D is perhaps TRBD1 (6 bases). With 2 bases removed from V and 5 bases from J, the gap between germline ends came to 22 bases. From germline, CDR1 is GTSNPN and CDR2 SVGIG (reference sequence). This CDR3 has 18 amino acids.